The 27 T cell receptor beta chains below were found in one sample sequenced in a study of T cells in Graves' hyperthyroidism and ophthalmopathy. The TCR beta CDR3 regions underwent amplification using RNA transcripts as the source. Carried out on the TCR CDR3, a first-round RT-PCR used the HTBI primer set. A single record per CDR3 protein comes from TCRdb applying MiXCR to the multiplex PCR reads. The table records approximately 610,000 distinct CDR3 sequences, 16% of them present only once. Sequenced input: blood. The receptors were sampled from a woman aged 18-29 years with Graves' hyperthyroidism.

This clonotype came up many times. The CDR3 spells CASSHGRGGSYNEQFF. CDR3 nucleotides: TGTGCCAGCAGCCATGGGCGCGGAGGATCCTACAATGAGCAGTTCTTC. The V call is TRBV3-1, the J call TRBJ2-1, with D perhaps matching TRBD2 (5 bases). Germline lookup yields CDR1 LGHDT and CDR2 YNNKEL (reference sequence). With 3 bases removed from V and 1 base from J, the gap between germline ends came to 13 bases. The CDR3 contains 16 residues.

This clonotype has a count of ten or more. CDR3 protein: CSARRLEAGEQYF. The CDR3 nucleotides read TGCAGTGCTAGGAGGCTAGAGGCGGGGGAGCAGTACTTC. V and J are TRBV20-1 and TRBJ2-7; possibly TRBD2 for D (6 bases). Trimming took 3 bases from V and 7 from J, leaving 16 bases between them. Germline assignment: CDR1 DFQATT and CDR2 SNEGSKA (reference sequence). The CDR3 is made up of 13 amino acids.

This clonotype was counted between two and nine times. The CDR3 region is CSVREGVRDTQYF. DNA of the CDR3: TGCAGCGTTCGTGAAGGGGTACGGGATACGCAGTATTTT. The chain employs TRBV29-1 and TRBJ2-3; D is possibly TRBD1 (5 bases). The CDR3 consists of 13 residues. Germline CDR1 is SQVTM and CDR2 is ANQGSEA. V lost 5 bases and J lost 6, with 15 bases in between.

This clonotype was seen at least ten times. DNA for the CDR3: TGTGCCGGCGGGACCTTTAGCTATGGCTACACCTTC. Protein sequence: CAGGTFSYGYTF. J is TRBJ1-2 and V is TRBV2; D possibly corresponds to TRBD1 (5 bases). Trimming pared 11 bases from V and 4 bases from J, leaving 14 bases between. The CDR3 length is 12 residues. Germline CDR1 is SNHLY and CDR2 is FYNNEI.

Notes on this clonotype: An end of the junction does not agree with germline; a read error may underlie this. The DNA of the CDR3 is TGCAGTGCTAGGACAGGGGCTAACTATGGCAACACCTTC. Translating gives CSARTGANYGNTF. This chain links TRBV20-1 with TRBJ1-2, with 8 bases identical to TRBD1. The germline V gene has CDR1 DFQATT and CDR2 SNEGSKA (reference sequence). The CDR3 runs to 13 residues.

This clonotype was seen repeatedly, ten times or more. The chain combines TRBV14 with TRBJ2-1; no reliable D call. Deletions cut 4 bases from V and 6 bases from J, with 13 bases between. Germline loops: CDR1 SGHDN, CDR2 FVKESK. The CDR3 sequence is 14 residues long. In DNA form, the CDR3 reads TGTGCCAGCAGCCTTGAATATATAGGCAATGAGCAGTTCTTC. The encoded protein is CASSLEYIGNEQFF.

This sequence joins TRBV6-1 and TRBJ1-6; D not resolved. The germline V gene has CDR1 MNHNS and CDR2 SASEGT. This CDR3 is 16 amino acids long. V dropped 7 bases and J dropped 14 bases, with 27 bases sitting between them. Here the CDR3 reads CASTKLRVGKAVTLHF. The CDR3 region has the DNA TGTGCCAGCACTAAATTACGCGTGGGTAAAGCTGTCACCCTCCACTTT.

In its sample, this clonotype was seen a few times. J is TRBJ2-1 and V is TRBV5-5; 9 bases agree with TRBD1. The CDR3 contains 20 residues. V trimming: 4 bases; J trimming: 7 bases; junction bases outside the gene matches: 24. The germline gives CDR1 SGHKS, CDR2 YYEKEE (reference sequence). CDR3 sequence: CASSIARTGGSRFDQNEQFF. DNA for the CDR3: TGTGCCAGCAGCATAGCACGAACAGGGGGCTCTCGTTTTGATCAAAATGAGCAGTTCTTC.

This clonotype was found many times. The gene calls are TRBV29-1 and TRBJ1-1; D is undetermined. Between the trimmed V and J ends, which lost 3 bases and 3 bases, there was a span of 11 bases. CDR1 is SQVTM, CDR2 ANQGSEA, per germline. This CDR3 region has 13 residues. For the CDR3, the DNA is TGCAGCGTTGACGTCTTCGGGGACACTGAAGCTTTCTTT. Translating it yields CSVDVFGDTEAFF.

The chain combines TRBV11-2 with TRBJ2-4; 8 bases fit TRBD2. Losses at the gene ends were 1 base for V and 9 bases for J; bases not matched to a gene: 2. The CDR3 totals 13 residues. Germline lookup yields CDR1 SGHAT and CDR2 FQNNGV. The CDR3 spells CASSLAGGGIQYF. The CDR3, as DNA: TGTGCCAGCAGCTTAGCGGGGGGGGGCATTCAGTACTTC.

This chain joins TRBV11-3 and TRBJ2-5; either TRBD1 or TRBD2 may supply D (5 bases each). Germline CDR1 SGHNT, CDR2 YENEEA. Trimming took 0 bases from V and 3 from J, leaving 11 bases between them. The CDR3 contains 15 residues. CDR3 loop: CASSLDVGVKETQYF. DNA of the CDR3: TGTGCCAGCAGCTTAGATGTGGGGGTAAAAGAGACCCAGTACTTC.

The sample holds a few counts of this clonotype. CDR3 loop: CATGGLGTEAFF. Here the CDR3 DNA reads TGTGCCACTGGGGGGCTTGGCACTGAAGCTTTCTTT. This chain connects TRBV10-3 to TRBJ1-1; possible D gene TRBD1, 6 bases. V dropped 10 bases and J dropped 4 bases, with 13 bases sitting between them. The V gene's germline CDR1 is ENHRY and CDR2 SYGVKD. This CDR3 is built from 12 residues.

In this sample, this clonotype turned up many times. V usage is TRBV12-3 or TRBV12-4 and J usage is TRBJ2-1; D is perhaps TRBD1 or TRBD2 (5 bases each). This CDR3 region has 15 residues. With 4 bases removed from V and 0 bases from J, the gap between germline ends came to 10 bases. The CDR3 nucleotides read TGTGCCAGCAGTTGGGACCTCAGCTCCTACAATGAGCAGTTCTTC. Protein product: CASSWDLSSYNEQFF.

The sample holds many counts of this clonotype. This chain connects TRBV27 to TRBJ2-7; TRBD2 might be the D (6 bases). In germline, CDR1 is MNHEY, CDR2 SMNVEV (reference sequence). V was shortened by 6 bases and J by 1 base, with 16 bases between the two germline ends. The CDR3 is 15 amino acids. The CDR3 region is CASSQLGGRSYEQYF. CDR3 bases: TGTGCCAGCAGCCAGTTGGGGGGTAGGTCCTACGAGCAGTACTTC.

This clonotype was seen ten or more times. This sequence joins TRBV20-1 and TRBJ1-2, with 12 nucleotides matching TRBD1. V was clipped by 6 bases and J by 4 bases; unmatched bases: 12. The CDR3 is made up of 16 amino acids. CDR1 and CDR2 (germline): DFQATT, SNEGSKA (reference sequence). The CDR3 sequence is CSADQGQGAFFYGYTF. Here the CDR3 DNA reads TGCAGTGCAGATCAGGGACAGGGGGCATTTTTCTATGGCTACACCTTC.

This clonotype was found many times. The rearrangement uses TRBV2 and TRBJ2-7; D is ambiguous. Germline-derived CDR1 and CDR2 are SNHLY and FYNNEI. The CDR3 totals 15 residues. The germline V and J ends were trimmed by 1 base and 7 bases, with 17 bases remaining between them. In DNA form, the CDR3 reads TGTGCCAGCAGTGAAGGGGCGCATTATCTACGGGAGCAGTACTTC. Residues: CASSEGAHYLREQYF.

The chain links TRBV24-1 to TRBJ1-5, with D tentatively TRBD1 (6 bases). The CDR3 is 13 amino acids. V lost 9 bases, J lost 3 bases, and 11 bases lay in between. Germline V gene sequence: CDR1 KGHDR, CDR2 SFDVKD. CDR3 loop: CATAGAPNQPQHF. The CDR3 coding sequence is TGTGCCACCGCAGGGGCCCCCAATCAGCCCCAGCATTTT.

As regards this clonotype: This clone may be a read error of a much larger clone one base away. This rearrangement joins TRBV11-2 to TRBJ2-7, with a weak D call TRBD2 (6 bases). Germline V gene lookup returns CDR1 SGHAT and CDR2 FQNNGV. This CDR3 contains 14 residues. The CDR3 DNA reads TGTGCCAGCAGCTTCGCGGGACGGACCTACGGGCAGTACTTC. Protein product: CASSFAGRTYGQYF.

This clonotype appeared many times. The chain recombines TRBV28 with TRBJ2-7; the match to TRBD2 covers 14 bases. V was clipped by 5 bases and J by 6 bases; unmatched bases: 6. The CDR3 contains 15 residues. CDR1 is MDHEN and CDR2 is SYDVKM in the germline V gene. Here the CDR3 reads CASSPGLAGVGEQYF. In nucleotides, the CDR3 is TGTGCCAGCAGTCCGGGACTAGCGGGAGTAGGCGAGCAGTACTTC.

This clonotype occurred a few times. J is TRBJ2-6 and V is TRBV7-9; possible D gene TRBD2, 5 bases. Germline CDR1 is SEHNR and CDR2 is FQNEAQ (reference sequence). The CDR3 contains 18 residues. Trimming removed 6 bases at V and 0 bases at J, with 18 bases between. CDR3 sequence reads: CASRLNVVGSSGANVLTF. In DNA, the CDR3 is TGTGCCAGCAGATTAAACGTTGTGGGGAGCTCTGGGGCCAACGTCCTGACTTTC.

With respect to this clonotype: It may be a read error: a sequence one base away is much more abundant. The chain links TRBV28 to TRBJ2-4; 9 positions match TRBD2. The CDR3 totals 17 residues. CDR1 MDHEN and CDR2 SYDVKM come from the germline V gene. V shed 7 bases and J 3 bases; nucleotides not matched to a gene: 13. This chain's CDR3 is CASTPHGGRGSKNIQYF. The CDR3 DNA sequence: TGTGCCAGCACTCCCCACGGCGGGAGGGGGAGCAAAAACATTCAGTACTTC.

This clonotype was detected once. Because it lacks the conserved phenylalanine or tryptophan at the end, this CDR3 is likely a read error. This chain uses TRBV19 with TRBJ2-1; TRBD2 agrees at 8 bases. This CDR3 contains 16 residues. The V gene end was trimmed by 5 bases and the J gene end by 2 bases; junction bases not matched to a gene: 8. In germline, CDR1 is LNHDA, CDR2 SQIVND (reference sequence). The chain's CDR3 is CASSSRREVAYNEQFL. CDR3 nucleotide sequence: TGTGCCAGTAGTTCAAGGCGGGAGGTAGCCTACAATGAGCAGTTCCTC.

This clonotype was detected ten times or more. The CDR3 protein is CASSPKGVGHGELFF. CDR3 DNA sequence: TGTGCCAGCAGCCCTAAAGGGGTAGGGCACGGGGAGCTGTTTTTT. This rearrangement joins TRBV12-3 or TRBV12-4 to TRBJ2-2, with D maybe TRBD1 (5 bases). Trimming pared 6 bases from V and 7 bases from J, leaving 18 bases between. The CDR3 consists of 15 residues.

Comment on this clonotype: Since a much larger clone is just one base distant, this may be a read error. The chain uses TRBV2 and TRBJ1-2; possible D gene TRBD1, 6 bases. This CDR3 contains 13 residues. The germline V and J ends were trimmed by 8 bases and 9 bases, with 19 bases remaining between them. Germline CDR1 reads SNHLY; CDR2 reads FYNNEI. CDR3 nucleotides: TGTGCCAGCGATTCGATACAGGGAGCCAGCTACACCTTC. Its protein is CASDSIQGASYTF.

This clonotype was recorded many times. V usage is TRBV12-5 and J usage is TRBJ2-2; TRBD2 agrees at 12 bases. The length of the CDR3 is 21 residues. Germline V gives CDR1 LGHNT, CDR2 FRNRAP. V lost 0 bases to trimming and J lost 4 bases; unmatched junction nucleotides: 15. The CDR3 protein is CASGLVPPHRLAGGPTGELFF. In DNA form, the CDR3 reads TGTGCTAGTGGTTTGGTACCCCCACATCGGCTAGCGGGGGGGCCCACCGGGGAGCTGTTTTTT.

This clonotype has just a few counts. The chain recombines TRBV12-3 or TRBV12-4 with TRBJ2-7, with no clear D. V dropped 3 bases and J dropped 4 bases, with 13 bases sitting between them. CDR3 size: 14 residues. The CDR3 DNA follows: TGTGCCAGCAGTTTCAGCTTAGGGTGGTACGAGCAGTACTTC. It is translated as CASSFSLGWYEQYF.

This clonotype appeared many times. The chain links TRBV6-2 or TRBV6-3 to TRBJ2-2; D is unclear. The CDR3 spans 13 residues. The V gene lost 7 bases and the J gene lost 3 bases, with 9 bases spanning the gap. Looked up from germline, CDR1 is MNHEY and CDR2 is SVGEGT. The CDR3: CASTRRDTGELFF. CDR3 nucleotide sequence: TGTGCCAGCACGCGTAGGGACACCGGGGAGCTGTTTTTT.